A single T cell receptor beta chain is shown here with its context. In germline, CDR1 is MNHNY, CDR2 SVGAGI (reference sequence). Trimming shortened V by 4 bases and J by 3 bases, and 18 bases separated the two germline ends. The CDR3 runs 16 residues. Methods used by the authors: Amplification with reference gene primers provided the estimates of nucleated cell counts. Method: immunoSEQ multiplex PCR; TCRdb's copy keeps in-frame clones and lacks some. That table supplies the V and J calls and clone size; D and trimming were determined from the DNA. Here the sample spans 150,000 to 200,000 clones, 75% to 90% being singletons. The sample comes from a study of blood T cell repertoires in COVID-19. Study information: Sites across the United States, Italy and Spain contributed samples from acute and convalescent COVID-19. From T cells, B-cell-depleted T cells, or PBMCs came the material, which was cDNA or gDNA.

The receptor's source is a woman aged 60-75 years with acute or convalescent COVID-19. V gene TRBV6-6 combines with J gene TRBJ1-1, with D hard to call. The sequenced material came from peripheral blood. The CDR3 sequence: CASSFRLSRQDTEAFF. The CDR3 bases are TGTGCCAGCAGTTTCCGCCTTAGTAGGCAGGACACTGAAGCTTTCTTT.